Sequencing of this T cell receptor (beta chain) was carried out in a study of shared clonotypes between healthy human individuals. Points on this clone: Its antigen is as yet unknown.

Study observations and caveats: Even with large depth, rarefaction showed that sorted-subset sequencing was incomplete.

Losses at the gene ends were 5 bases for V and 7 bases for J; bases not matched to a gene: 10. The germline V gene encodes CDR1 SGHVS and CDR2 FQNEAQ. This CDR3 comprises 15 residues. Each subset's genomic DNA was shared equally among a number of immunoSEQ plates. Using immunoSEQ multiplex PCR, the repertoire was profiled, and TCRdb retains in-frame clones only, with some absent. The sample lists around 690,000 clones, 90% occurring once. The receptor's source is a man aged 18 to 29 in good health. Some clones in this sample may be carry-over from other donors' samples. Source material: memory CD8+ T cells from PBMCs. As for subset: CD45RO+ cells pooled with CCR7-negative TemRA cells. The chain is built from TRBV7-8 and TRBJ1-5; 8 bases are a match to TRBD1. CDR3 nucleotide sequence: TGTGCCAGCAGCCAAGGGACAGGTACGGACCAGCCCCAGCATTTT. This codes for CASSQGTGTDQPQHF.